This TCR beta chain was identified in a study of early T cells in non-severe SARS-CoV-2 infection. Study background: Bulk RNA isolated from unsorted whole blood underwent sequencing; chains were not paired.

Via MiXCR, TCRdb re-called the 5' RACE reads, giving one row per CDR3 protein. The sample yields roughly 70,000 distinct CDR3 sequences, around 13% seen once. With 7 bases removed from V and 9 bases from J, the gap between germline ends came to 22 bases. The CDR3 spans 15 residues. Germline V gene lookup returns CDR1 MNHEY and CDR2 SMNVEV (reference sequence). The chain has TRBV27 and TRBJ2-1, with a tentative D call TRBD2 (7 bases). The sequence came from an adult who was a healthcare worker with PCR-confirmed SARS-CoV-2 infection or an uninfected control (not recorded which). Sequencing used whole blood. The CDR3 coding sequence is TGTGCCAGCACCAGGGGTAGGACTAGTCCTAGTGAGCAGTTCTTC. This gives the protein CASTRGRTSPSEQFF.